This T cell receptor beta chain was identified during a study of tissue T cells after allogeneic stem cell transplantation. The sample's time point: mouse harvest day 14 after allogeneic transplant. Tail vein injection delivered 10^7 T-cell-depleted bone marrow cells and 10^6 splenic CD5+ T cells. General study points: This small cohort was clinically heterogeneous, and sampling depth was a limitation.

The CDR3 totals 9 residues. Between the trimmed V and J ends, which lost 2 bases and 12 bases, there was a span of 4 bases. Per the germline V gene, CDR1 is SGHSN and CDR2 is HYEKVE. As for this clone: Antigen: not known. These gene names are mouse names. The CDR3 end falls 1 residue outside the read, so it is completed with the germline J gene.

Profiled with immunoSEQ multiplex PCR; TCRdb holds only in-frame clones, not every one. The sample shows roughly 5,000 clones, about half of them seen only once. The rearrangement joins TRBV12-1 to TRBJ2-1; D unclear. The sequencing input was gut tissue. The sequence was collected from a female BALB/c mouse given C57BL/6 T cells with graft-versus-host disease after an allogeneic hematopoietic cell transplant. The CDR3 loop is CASSPGQFF. The part of the CDR3 DNA that was read is TGTGCCAGCTCTCCGGGGCAGTTC.